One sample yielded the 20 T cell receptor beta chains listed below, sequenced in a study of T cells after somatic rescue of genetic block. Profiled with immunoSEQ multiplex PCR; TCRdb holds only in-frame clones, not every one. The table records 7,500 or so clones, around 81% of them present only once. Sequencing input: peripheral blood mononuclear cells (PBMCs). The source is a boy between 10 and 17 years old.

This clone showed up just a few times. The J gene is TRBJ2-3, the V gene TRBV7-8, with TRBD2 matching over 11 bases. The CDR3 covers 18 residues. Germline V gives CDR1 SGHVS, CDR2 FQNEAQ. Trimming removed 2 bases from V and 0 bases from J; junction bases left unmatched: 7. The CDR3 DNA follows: TGTGCCAGCAGCTTATTAGCGGGGGGGCGGATGAGCACAGATACGCAGTATTTT. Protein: CASSLLAGGRMSTDTQYF.

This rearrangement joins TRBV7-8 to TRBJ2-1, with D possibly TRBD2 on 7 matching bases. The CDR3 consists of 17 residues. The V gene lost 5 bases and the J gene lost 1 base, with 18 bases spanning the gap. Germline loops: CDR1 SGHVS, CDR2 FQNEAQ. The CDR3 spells CASSLWRGGRSYNEQFF. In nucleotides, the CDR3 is TGTGCCAGCAGCCTGTGGAGGGGGGGGCGGTCCTACAATGAGCAGTTCTTC.

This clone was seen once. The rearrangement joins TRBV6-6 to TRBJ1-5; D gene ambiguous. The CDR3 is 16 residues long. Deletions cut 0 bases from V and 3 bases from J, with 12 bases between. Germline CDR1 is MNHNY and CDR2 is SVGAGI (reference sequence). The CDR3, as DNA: TGTGCCAGCAGTTACTCCGACCGAGGTACCAATCAGCCCCAGCATTTT. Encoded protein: CASSYSDRGTNQPQHF.

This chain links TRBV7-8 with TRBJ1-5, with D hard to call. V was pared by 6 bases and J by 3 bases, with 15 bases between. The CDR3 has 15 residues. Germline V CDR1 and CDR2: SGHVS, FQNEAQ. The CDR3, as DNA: TGTGCCAGCAGTGTAGGACGGAACCCCAATCAGCCCCAGCATTTT. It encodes CASSVGRNPNQPQHF.

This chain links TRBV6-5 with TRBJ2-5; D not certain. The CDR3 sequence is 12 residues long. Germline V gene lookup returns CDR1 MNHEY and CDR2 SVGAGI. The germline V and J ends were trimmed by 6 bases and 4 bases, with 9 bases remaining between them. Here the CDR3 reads CASRDLIETQYF. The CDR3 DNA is TGTGCCAGCAGAGACCTTATAGAGACCCAGTACTTC.

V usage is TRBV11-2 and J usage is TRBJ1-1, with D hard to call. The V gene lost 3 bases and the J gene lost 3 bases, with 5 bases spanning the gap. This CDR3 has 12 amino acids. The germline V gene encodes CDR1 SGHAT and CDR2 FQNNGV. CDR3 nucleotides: TGTGCCAGCAGCTTGGCTTACACTGAAGCTTTCTTT. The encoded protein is CASSLAYTEAFF.

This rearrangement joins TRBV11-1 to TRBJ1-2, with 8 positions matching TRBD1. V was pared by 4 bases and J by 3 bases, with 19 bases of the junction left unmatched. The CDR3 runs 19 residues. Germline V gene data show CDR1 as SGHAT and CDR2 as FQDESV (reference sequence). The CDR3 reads CASSYLPGQATKLDYGYTF. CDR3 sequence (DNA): TGTGCCAGCAGCTACCTTCCGGGACAGGCCACAAAGCTAGACTATGGCTACACCTTC.

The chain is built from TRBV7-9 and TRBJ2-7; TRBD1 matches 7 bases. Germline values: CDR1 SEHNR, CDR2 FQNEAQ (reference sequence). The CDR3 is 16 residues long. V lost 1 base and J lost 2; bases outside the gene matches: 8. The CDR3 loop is CASSLDFTGDPYEQYF. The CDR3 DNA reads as TGTGCCAGCAGCTTAGACTTTACAGGGGATCCCTACGAGCAGTACTTC.

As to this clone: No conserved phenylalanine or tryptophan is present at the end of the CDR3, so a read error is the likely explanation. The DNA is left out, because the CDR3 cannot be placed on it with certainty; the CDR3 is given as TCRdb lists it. The CDR3 here is CASSPETGARGVL. The V gene is TRBV18, the J gene TRBJ1-1; the table's TRBD1 call for D was not verified on the DNA. The CDR3 region is 13 residues in length, termini included. Germline V gene lookup returns CDR1 KGHSH and CDR2 LQKENI.

CDR3 loop: CASSADNYGYTF. The CDR3 nucleotides read TGCGCCAGCAGCGCAGATAACTATGGCTACACCTTC. The V gene is TRBV5-1, the J gene TRBJ1-2; no clear D gene. Germline CDR1 is SGHRS and CDR2 is YFSETQ. V lost 4 bases and J 1 base, leaving 5 bases between the germline ends. The CDR3 is made up of 12 amino acids.

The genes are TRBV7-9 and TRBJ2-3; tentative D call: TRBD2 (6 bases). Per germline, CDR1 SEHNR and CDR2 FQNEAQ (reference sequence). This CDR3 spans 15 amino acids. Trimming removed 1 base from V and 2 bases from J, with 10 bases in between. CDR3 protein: CASSLGGVNTDTQYF. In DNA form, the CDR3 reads TGTGCCAGCAGCTTAGGGGGGGTAAACACAGATACGCAGTATTTT. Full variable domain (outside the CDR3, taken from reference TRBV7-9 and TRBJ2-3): DTGVSQNPRHKITKRGQNVTFRCDPISEHNRLYWYRQTLGQGPEFLTYFQNEAQLEKSRLLSDRFSAERPKGSFSTLEIQRTEQGDSAMYLCASSLGGVNTDTQYFGPGTRLTVL.

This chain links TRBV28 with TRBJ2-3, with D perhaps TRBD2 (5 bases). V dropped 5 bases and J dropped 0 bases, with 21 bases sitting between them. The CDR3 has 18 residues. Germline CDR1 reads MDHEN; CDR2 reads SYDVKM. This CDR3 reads CASSGPRAPFSSTDTQYF. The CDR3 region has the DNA TGTGCCAGCAGTGGACCGAGGGCTCCGTTTTCTAGCACAGATACGCAGTATTTT.

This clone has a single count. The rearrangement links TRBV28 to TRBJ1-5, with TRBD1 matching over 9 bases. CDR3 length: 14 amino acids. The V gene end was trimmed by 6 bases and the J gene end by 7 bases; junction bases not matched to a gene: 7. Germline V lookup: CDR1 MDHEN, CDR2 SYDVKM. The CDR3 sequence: CASSSTGGGQPQHF. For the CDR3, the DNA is TGTGCCAGCAGCTCTACAGGGGGCGGACAGCCCCAGCATTTT.

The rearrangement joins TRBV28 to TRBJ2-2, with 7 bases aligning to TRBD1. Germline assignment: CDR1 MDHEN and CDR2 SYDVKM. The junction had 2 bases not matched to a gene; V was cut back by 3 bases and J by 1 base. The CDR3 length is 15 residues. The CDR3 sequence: CASSLTGLNTGELFF. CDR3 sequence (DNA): TGTGCCAGCAGTTTGACAGGGTTGAACACCGGGGAGCTGTTTTTT. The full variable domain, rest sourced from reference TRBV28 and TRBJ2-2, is DVKVTQSSRYLVKRTGEKVFLECVQDMDHENMFWYRQDPGLGLRLIYFSYDVKMKEKGDIPEGYSVSREKKERFSLILESASTNQTSMYLCASSLTGLNTGELFFGEGSRLTVL.

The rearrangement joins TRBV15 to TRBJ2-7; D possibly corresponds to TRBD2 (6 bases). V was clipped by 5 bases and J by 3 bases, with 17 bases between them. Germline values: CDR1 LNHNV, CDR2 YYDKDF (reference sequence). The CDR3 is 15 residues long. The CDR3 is CATSSKRLGDYEQYF. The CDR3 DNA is TGTGCCACCAGCTCAAAAAGACTAGGGGACTACGAGCAGTACTTC.

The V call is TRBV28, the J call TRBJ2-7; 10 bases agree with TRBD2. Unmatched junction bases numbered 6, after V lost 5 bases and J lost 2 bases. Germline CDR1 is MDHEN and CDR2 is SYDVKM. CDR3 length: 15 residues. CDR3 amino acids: CASSPPGLAPYEQYF. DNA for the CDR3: TGTGCCAGCAGTCCTCCGGGACTAGCGCCCTACGAGCAGTACTTC.

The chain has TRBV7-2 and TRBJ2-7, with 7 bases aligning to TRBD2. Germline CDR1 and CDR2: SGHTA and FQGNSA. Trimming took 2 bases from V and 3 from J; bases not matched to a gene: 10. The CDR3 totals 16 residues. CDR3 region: CASSLPPRRESYEQYF. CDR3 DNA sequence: TGTGCCAGCAGCTTACCCCCCCGGCGGGAGAGCTACGAGCAGTACTTC.

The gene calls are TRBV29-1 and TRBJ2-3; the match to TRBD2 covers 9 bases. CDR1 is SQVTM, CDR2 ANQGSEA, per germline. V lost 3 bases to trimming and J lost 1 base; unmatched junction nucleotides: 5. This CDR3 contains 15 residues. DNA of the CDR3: TGCAGCGTTGAGCCTAGCGGGACGGGCACAGATACGCAGTATTTT. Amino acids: CSVEPSGTGTDTQYF.

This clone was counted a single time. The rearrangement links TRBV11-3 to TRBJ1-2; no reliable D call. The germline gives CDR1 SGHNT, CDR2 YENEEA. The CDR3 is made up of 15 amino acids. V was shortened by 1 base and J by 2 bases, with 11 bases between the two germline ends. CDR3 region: CASSLAPDTNYGYTF. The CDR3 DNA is TGTGCCAGCAGCTTAGCCCCTGACACCAACTATGGCTACACCTTC.

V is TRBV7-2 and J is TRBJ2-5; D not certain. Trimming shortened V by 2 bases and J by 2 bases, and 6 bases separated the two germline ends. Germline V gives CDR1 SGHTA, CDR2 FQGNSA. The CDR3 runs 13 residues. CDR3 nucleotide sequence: TGTGCCAGCAGCTTATATATACAAGAGACCCAGTACTTC. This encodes CASSLYIQETQYF.